Described below is a single TCR beta chain sequence and its context. Its matching antigen is unknown. Described time point: week 5, during vaccination. Alongside topical imiquimod, each dose of vaccine comprised 300 ug of mutant IDH1 20-mer peptide. These data originate in a study of a mutant IDH1 vaccine in newly diagnosed glioma. Trimming removed 1 base from V and 3 bases from J, with 10 bases in between. Germline V gives CDR1 SEHNR, CDR2 FQNEAQ (reference sequence). This CDR3 has 15 residues. Generated by immunoSEQ multiplex PCR, the TCRdb table keeps only in-frame clones and is missing some. This table holds tens of thousands of clones, roughly 76% found once.

Sequenced material: PBMCs, taken from a glioma patient whose treatment included an IDH1 peptide vaccine. This TCR was sampled from a man in his fifties with glioma. The gene calls are TRBV7-9 and TRBJ1-3, with D possibly matching TRBD1 (5 bases). CDR3: CASSLVGAHGNTIYF. CDR3 nucleotide sequence: TGTGCCAGCAGCTTAGTTGGGGCGCATGGAAACACCATATATTTT.